The entry that follows covers one T cell receptor beta chain sequence. In its sample, this clone was seen a few times. No antigen is known for it. Per-base qualities were not stored, and no clone one base away is much larger. This sample was included in a study of T cell responses to AZD1222 COVID-19 vaccine (dated by TCRdb to about 2021). Study-level background: Because spike-specific TCR depth and breadth did not differ between the two schedules, AZD1222 recipients who got a second dose at roughly 4 weeks were pooled with those who got a second dose at roughly 12 weeks. Trial participants were enrolled by age into subgroups of 18-55, 56-69 and 70-plus years, and around 150, 29 and 61 TCR-sequenced participants, respectively, were included in these subgroups. TCR sequencing covered some 240 trial participants: about 210 given two doses of AZD1222 and around 25 given two doses of MenACWY control vaccine.

The junction shows trimming of 0 bases on V and 0 bases on J, and the gene matches do not reach 12 bases of it. Taken from the germline V gene (reference sequence), the CDR1 and CDR2 loops are SEHNR and FQNEAQ. Inclusive of the bounding cysteine and phenylalanine, the CDR3 is 19 residues long. Only the CDR3 DNA stays, 57 bases, in frame from base 1. The CDR3 regions of human TCRbeta chains were analyzed by immunosequencing. The authors processed their data as follows. TCRs in the repertoires were matched against a reference library of SARS-CoV-2-specific TCRs that had been generated with the MIRA antigen-specificity platform. Breadth meant the fraction of unique TCRs that were SARS-CoV-2-associated, whereas depth meant the fraction of total T cells that were SARS-CoV-2-associated. Using the MIRA data, each spike-specific TCR was mapped to the spike region that the TCR reacts to and placed in a CD4 or CD8 class. Log10-transformed breadth and depth values were compared by one-way ANOVA with Sidak's multiple comparisons tests. The table comes from immuneACCESS by way of TCRdb, which keeps in-frame sequences with V and J called. Part of the clones is missing from these tables; in studies checked, under half for an unresolved V gene and the rest for unknown reasons. V, J and clone size derive from that table, while D and trimming were established from the DNA sequence. This sample holds some 97,000 clones; around 90% were observed only once. Roughly a sixth of the sample is held by the ten biggest clonotypes.

The meaning of the sample's time point label: baseline before first vaccination. Vaccinee samples came from UK trials COV001 and COV002, including a single-blind randomized controlled phase 2/3 trial of AZD1222 (ChAdOx1 nCoV-19) in healthy adults. Trial participant PBMC samples were collected at day 0 and day 28 after the second dose for TCRbeta chain sequencing. What the work shows at the level of the full study, not this receptor alone: After two AZD1222 doses, both the breadth and the depth of spike-specific TCRs were significantly higher than at day 0 and than in MenACWY recipients. Reportedly, almost half of the unique spike-specific TCRs recognized epitopes lying outside the regions that are mutated in the B.1.351 and B.1.1.7 variants. Participants were mostly white British and included more females than males, and it was suggested by the authors that clonal diversity may have been underestimated. CD4 TCRs associated with the vaccine covered the entire spike protein, and the dominant responses were in regions 160-218 and 743-854. In the small 56-69-year group, the increase in depth fell short of significance, most likely because of low power. Only a handful of AZD1222 recipients were SARS-CoV-2 seropositive at baseline, limiting conclusions about previously exposed vaccinees. Because no day 14 peak-response samples were available, repertoires were characterized only after the peak T cell response.

The sequence was obtained from an adult in good health. This chain joins TRBV7-9 to TRBJ2-5, with TRBD2 matching 8 junction bases. This specimen consisted of peripheral blood, obtained on day 0 of AZD1222 vaccination. CDR3 protein: CASSLAHASGRTYQETQYF. The nucleotide sequence reads as follows: TGTGCCAGCAGCTTAGCGCATGCTAGCGGGCGAACGTACCAAGAGACCCAGTACTTC.